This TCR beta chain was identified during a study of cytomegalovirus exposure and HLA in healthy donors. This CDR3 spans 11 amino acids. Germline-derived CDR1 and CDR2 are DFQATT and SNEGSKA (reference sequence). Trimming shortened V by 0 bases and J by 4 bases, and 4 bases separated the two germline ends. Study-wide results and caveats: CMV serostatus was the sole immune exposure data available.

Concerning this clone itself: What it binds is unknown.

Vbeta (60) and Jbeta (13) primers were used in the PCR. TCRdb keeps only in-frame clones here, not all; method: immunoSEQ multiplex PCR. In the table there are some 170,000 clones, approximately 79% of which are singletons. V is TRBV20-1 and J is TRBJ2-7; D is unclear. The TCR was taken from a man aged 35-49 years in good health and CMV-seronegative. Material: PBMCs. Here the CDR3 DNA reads TGCAGTGCTAGAGAGCGGTACGAGCAGTACTTC. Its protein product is CSARERYEQYF.